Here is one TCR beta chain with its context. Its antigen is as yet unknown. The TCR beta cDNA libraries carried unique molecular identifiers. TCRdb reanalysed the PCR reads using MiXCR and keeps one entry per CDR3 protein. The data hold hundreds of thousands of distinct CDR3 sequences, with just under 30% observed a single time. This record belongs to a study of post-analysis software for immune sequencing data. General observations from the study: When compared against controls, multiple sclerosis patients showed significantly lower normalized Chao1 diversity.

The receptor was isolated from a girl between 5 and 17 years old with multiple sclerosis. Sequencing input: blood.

The CDR3 DNA reads TGTGCCAGCAGGCCCAACGCGGGAGGCGGCGAGCAGTACTTC. Protein sequence: CASRPNAGGGEQYF. V and J are TRBV7-2 and TRBJ2-5; TRBD2 agrees at 8 bases. Judging by the DNA end, TRBJ2-7 fits better; the J call may be wrong. The CDR3 runs to 14 residues. The germline V gene has CDR1 SGHTA and CDR2 FQGNSA.